These 8 T cell receptor beta chains share one sample of origin, sequenced in a study of shared clonotypes between healthy human individuals. Some clones are missing from TCRdb's copy, which holds only in-frame ones; the method was immunoSEQ multiplex PCR. The table includes around 350,000 clones, around four fifths detected once. The sequenced sample was memory CD4+ T cells sorted from blood. The subset: CD45RA-negative fraction. These receptors came from a man aged 30-40 years in good health.

The chain has TRBV7-8 and TRBJ1-5; D unresolved. CDR1 and CDR2 from the germline V gene are SGHVS and FQNEAQ. CDR3 length: 14 amino acids. V was clipped by 4 bases and J by 4 bases, with 11 bases between them. CDR3 region: CASSYTQFNQPQHF. CDR3 bases: TGTGCCAGCAGCTACACACAATTTAATCAGCCCCAGCATTTT.

This clone was recorded only once. V gene TRBV2 combines with J gene TRBJ2-1, with 8 bases fitting TRBD1. Germline trimming cut 7 bases from V and 3 bases from J; bases unmatched to any gene: 2. CDR3 length equals 13 residues. Per the germline V gene, CDR1 is SNHLY and CDR2 is FYNNEI. The CDR3 loop reads CASTTGGYNEQFF. The CDR3 DNA sequence: TGTGCCAGCACAACAGGGGGCTACAATGAGCAGTTCTTC.

The V and J genes are TRBV29-1 and TRBJ1-2; TRBD1 matches 8 bases. The CDR3 sequence is 13 residues long. Germline values: CDR1 SQVTM, CDR2 ANQGSEA. Losses at the gene ends were 7 bases for V and 7 bases for J; bases not matched to a gene: 11. The CDR3 here is CSGGTGRSAGYTF. The DNA of the CDR3 is TGCAGCGGAGGGACAGGAAGGAGTGCTGGCTACACCTTC.

The chain recombines TRBV7-2 with TRBJ1-1, with D hard to call. Germline lookup yields CDR1 SGHTA and CDR2 FQGNSA. The CDR3 has 13 residues. The V end was cut by 5 bases, the J end by 0 bases, with 7 bases between. The CDR3 reads CASSPQMNTEAFF. The CDR3 region has the DNA TGTGCCAGCAGCCCCCAAATGAACACTGAAGCTTTCTTT.

The V call is TRBV15, the J call TRBJ1-4; D is uncertain. The CDR3 has 15 amino acids. The V end lost 0 bases, the J end lost 5 bases, and 10 bases lay between the germline ends. Germline values: CDR1 LNHNV, CDR2 YYDKDF (reference sequence). CDR3 residues: CATSRDLAANEKLFF. For the CDR3, the DNA is TGTGCCACCAGCAGAGATTTGGCAGCAAATGAAAAACTGTTTTTT. Looking up the rest from reference TRBV15 and TRBJ1-4 gives the full variable domain: DAMVIQNPRYQVTQFGKPVTLSCSQTLNHNVMYWYQQKSSQAPKLLFHYYDKDFNNEADTPDNFQSRRPNTSFCFLDIRSPGLGDTAMYLCATSRDLAANEKLFFGSGTQLSVL.

The V and J genes are TRBV4-1 and TRBJ2-3, with TRBD2 identical over 11 bases. Trimming removed 0 bases from V and 8 bases from J; junction bases left unmatched: 4. Germline loops: CDR1 MGHRA, CDR2 YSYEKL. The CDR3 is 15 amino acids. The CDR3 nucleotides are TGCGCCAGCAGCCAAGAACTAGCGGGGGACTCTACGCAGTATTTT. Encoded protein: CASSQELAGDSTQYF.

This sequence joins TRBV5-1 and TRBJ1-4, with D possibly being TRBD1 (5 bases). The CDR3 contains 14 residues. Germline values: CDR1 SGHRS, CDR2 YFSETQ. Trimming took off 0 bases at V and 4 bases at J, with 7 bases between the two ends. The CDR3 region is CASSLGQNNEKLFF. CDR3 DNA: TGCGCCAGCAGCTTGGGACAGAATAATGAAAAACTGTTTTTT.

This clone was counted a single time. The chain couples TRBV27 to TRBJ2-5; 8 positions match TRBD2. V gave up 7 bases and J gave up 5 bases; unmatched junction bases: 15. This CDR3 is 16 amino acids long. The germline V gene encodes CDR1 MNHEY and CDR2 SMNVEV (reference sequence). CDR3 bases: TGTGCCAGCACTCCAAACCCTCGGGGGGGAGTGGAGACCCAGTACTTC. This translates into CASTPNPRGGVETQYF.